This T cell receptor beta chain was profiled in a study of molecular identifiers for immune sequencing clone quantification. TCRdb re-derived calls from the PCR reads in MiXCR, one entry per CDR3 protein. The sample records about 640,000 distinct CDR3 sequences, approximately 20% being singletons. Trimming pared 3 bases from V and 5 bases from J, leaving 17 bases between. The CDR3 runs 15 residues. CDR1 and CDR2 from the germline V gene are SGDLS and YYNGEE. The sequenced sample consisted of naive CD8+ T cells from blood, with Jurkat cell RNA spiked in. Subset denoted: FACS-sorted CD8+CD4-CCR7+CD45RA+ naive T cells. This TCR was sampled from a human donor in good health. Some libraries in this study had Jurkat cell RNA spiked in. The rearrangement joins TRBV9 to TRBJ1-2; TRBD1 is a possible D gene (5 bases). The DNA for the CDR3 is TGTGCCAGCAGCGAGGGGTCTCTCATGGAGTATGGCTACACCTTC. Its protein product is CASSEGSLMEYGYTF.